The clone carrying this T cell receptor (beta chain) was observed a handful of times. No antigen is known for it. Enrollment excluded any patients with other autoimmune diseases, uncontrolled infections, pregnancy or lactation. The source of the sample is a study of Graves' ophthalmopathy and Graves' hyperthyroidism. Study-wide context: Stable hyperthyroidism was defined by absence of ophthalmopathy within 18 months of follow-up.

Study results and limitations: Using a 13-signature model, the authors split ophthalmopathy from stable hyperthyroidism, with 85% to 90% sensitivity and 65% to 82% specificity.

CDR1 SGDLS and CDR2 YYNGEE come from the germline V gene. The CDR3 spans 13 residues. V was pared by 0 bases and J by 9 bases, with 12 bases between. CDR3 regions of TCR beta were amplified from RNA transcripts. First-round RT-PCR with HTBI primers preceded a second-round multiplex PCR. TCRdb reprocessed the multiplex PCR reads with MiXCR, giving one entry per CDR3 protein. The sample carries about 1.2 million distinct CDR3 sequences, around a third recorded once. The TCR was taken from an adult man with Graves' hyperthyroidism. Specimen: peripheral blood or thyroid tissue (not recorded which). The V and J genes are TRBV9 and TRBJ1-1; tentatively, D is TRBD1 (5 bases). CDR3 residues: CASSVAGGLKAFF. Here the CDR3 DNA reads TGTGCCAGCAGCGTAGCTGGGGGTTTAAAAGCTTTCTTT.